This TCR beta chain was documented in a study of identical twins. TCRdb re-called the 5' RACE reads through MiXCR, storing one row per CDR3 protein. Of around 490,000 distinct CDR3 sequences listed, 14% were seen once; the top ten hold approximately 1%. CDR1 and CDR2 (germline): SGHTA, FQGTGA. Trimming shortened V by 0 bases and J by 7 bases, and 16 bases separated the two germline ends. This CDR3 is 16 amino acids long. These data were likewise used in another study, on yellow fever vaccine responses in identical twins.

This chain joins TRBV7-3 and TRBJ2-1; D is uncertain. The sequence derives from a woman aged 18-35 years in good health. Sequences were obtained from CD4+ T cells sorted from blood. CDR3 in DNA: TGTGCCAGCAGCTTAACCGGCTGGGATTTGAGTAATGAGCAGTTCTTC. Translation: CASSLTGWDLSNEQFF.